This TCR beta chain was captured in a study of blood T cell repertoires in COVID-19. Study summary: Whether acute or convalescent, the COVID-19 samples came from the United States, Italy and Spain.

Recovered Cohort 3 donors showed two negative PCRs, clearance, or symptom resolution. Profiled with immunoSEQ multiplex PCR; TCRdb holds only in-frame clones, not every one. This sample carries approximately 200,000 clones, 75% to 90% of them seen once, and the ten largest clones take approximately 1.1%. The CDR3 consists of 16 residues. Germline V gene lookup returns CDR1 SNHLY and CDR2 FYNNEI. V shed 8 bases and J 3 bases; nucleotides not matched to a gene: 14. V gene TRBV2 combines with J gene TRBJ1-2; 8 bases are a match to TRBD1. The sequencing input was PBMCs or T cells enriched from blood (not recorded which). This clonotype was sampled from a man aged 30 to 39 who had recovered from COVID-19. The CDR3 spells CASDLIRDRWDYGYTF. The CDR3 nucleotides read TGTGCCAGCGATCTCATCCGGGACAGGTGGGACTATGGCTACACCTTC.